This TCR beta chain was obtained from a study of a mutant IDH1 vaccine in newly diagnosed glioma. Background on the study: Vaccination followed radiotherapy alone by 4-6 weeks, or accompanied temozolomide cycles. Therapy received beforehand was radiotherapy, temozolomide, or both, with most patients given both. V12 came at week 35, V13 at week 47.

Regarding time point: week 47, end of study. A single vaccine dose contained 300 ug of mutant IDH1 20-mer peptide, and topical imiquimod was used with it. The J segment lost 4 bases and the V segment lost 4 bases, leaving 1 base of the junction unmatched. CDR3 length equals 14 residues. Per the germline V gene, CDR1 is MNHEY and CDR2 is SMNVEV (reference sequence). Findings of the study overall: The occurrence of vaccine-induced immune responses was seen in 90% to 95% of patients.

A note on this clone: Its antigen is unidentified.

Repertoires were generated with immunoSEQ multiplex PCR, while TCRdb's copy carries only in-frame clones and drops some. The sample yields approximately 60,000 clones, roughly four fifths seen once. Sequenced here: PBMCs, sampled from a glioma patient whose treatment included an IDH1 peptide vaccine. This TCR was sampled from a woman in her fifties or sixties with glioma. The chain is built from TRBV27 and TRBJ2-1, with 10 nucleotides matching TRBD2. The CDR3 region has the DNA TGTGCCAGCAGTTGGACTAGCGGATACAATGAGCAGTTCTTC. Translation gives CASSWTSGYNEQFF.